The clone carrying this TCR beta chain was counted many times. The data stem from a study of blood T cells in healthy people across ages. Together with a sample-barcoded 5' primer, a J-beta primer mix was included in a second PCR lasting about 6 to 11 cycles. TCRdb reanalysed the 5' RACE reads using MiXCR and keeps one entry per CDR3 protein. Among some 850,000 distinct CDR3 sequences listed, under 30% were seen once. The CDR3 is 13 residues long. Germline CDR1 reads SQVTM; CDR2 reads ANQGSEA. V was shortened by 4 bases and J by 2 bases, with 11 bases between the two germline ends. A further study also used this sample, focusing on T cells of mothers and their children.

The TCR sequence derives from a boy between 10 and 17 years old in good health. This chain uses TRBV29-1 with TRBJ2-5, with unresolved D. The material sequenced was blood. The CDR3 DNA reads TGCAGCGTTGGTGAGGAGTTTCAAGAGACCCAGTACTTC. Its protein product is CSVGEEFQETQYF.